Each of the 28 T cell receptor beta chains below was sequenced from the same sample in a study of long-term antiretroviral therapy in people with HIV. Sequencing used immunoSEQ v3.0 at survey level. Using immunoSEQ multiplex PCR, the repertoire was profiled, and TCRdb retains in-frame clones only, with some absent. The sample contains approximately 15,000 clones, 84% of which appear only once. This specimen was unsorted PBMCs, taken 0.1 years after starting antiretroviral therapy. The receptors derive from a man younger than 30 with HIV.

This clone has just one count. The gene calls are TRBV4-2 and TRBJ1-1; D possibly corresponds to TRBD1 (5 bases). V lost 2 bases, J lost 8 bases, and 9 bases lay in between. In germline, CDR1 is LGHNA, CDR2 YNFKEQ. This CDR3 comprises 12 residues. The CDR3 DNA is TGTGCCAGCAGCCAATCCGACAGCGAAGCTTTCTTT. Its protein is CASSQSDSEAFF.

The chain employs TRBV5-1 and TRBJ1-2; D may be TRBD1 (5 bases). This CDR3 is built from 14 residues. Germline V gene data show CDR1 as SGHRS and CDR2 as YFSETQ. The ends were cut back, 1 base at V and 3 bases at J, with 10 bases in the middle. The CDR3 is CASSLSGGDYGYTF. The CDR3 DNA follows: TGCGCCAGCAGCTTGTCTGGGGGTGACTATGGCTACACCTTC.

J is TRBJ1-2 and V is TRBV7-2; 10 bases line up with TRBD1. J lost 2 bases, V lost 0 bases, and 9 bases had no gene match. Germline assignment: CDR1 SGHTA and CDR2 FQGNSA. CDR3 length: 18 amino acids. The CDR3 bases are TGTGCCAGCAGCTTAGCCCCGGGGACAGGGGCGATGAACTATGGCTACACCTTC. Translating gives CASSLAPGTGAMNYGYTF.

This clone was picked up a small number of times. This sequence joins TRBV7-9 and TRBJ1-2; 7 bases agree with TRBD1. Trimming cost V 5 bases and J 3 bases; bases outside gene matches: 9. There are 15 residues in the CDR3. Germline-derived CDR1 and CDR2 are SEHNR and FQNEAQ (reference sequence). The CDR3 DNA reads TGTGCCAGCAGCCCTCCGGAGGGGGCGGACTATGGCTACACCTTC. Its protein is CASSPPEGADYGYTF.

The chain has TRBV30 and TRBJ1-5; D gene uncertain. CDR1 is GTSNPN and CDR2 is SVGIG in the germline V gene (reference sequence). V lost 2 bases, J lost 7 bases, and 12 bases lay in between. The CDR3 is 13 residues long. CDR3 amino acids: CAWSSEYQQPQHF. The DNA for the CDR3 is TGTGCCTGGAGTAGTGAGTATCAGCAGCCCCAGCATTTT.

In its sample, this clone ranks as medium-sized. The gene calls are TRBV10-3 and TRBJ2-7; D is perhaps TRBD1 (5 bases). In germline, CDR1 is ENHRY, CDR2 SYGVKD. The CDR3 runs 14 residues. Trimming pared 2 bases from V and 5 bases from J, leaving 13 bases between. CDR3: CAISELTGPNEQYF. DNA of the CDR3: TGTGCCATCAGTGAGCTTACAGGTCCCAACGAGCAGTACTTC.

V usage is TRBV6-6 and J usage is TRBJ1-2, with D perhaps TRBD1 (5 bases). V lost 8 bases to trimming and J lost 1 base, with 17 bases between them. The CDR3 covers 15 residues. In germline, CDR1 is MNHNY, CDR2 SVGAGI (reference sequence). The DNA of the CDR3 is TGTGCCAGCTTACCGGAGGGGCACGGTAACTATGGCTACACCTTC. It yields the protein CASLPEGHGNYGYTF.

The chain has TRBV5-4 and TRBJ2-7; 7 nucleotides align to TRBD2. This CDR3 is built from 15 residues. The ends lost 0 bases at V and 4 bases at J; junction bases unmatched: 7. From germline, CDR1 is SGHNT and CDR2 YYREEE (reference sequence). The DNA for the CDR3 is TGTGCCAGCAGCTTGGCCCGGCGGGAGAGTTACGAGCAGTACTTC. Residues: CASSLARRESYEQYF.

This clone came up a few times. This chain connects TRBV7-9 to TRBJ2-1; D is ambiguous. The CDR3 runs 12 residues. The germline CDR1 and CDR2 sequences are SEHNR and FQNEAQ (reference sequence). V was trimmed by 5 bases and J by 7 bases, leaving 9 bases between them. The CDR3 spells CASSRDGNEQFF. The CDR3 DNA reads as TGTGCCAGCAGCCGCGACGGTAATGAGCAGTTCTTC.

The chain couples TRBV5-1 to TRBJ1-4; D is uncertain. Trimming shortened V by 0 bases and J by 4 bases, and 7 bases separated the two germline ends. In germline, CDR1 is SGHRS, CDR2 YFSETQ. This CDR3 comprises 14 residues. CDR3 amino acids: CASSLDGVNEKLFF. DNA of the CDR3: TGCGCCAGCAGCTTGGATGGTGTTAATGAAAAACTGTTTTTT.

This clone was found once. V is TRBV19 and J is TRBJ1-5, with D possibly TRBD1 on 5 matching bases. The CDR3 has 19 residues. Germline CDR1 is LNHDA and CDR2 is SQIVND (reference sequence). The V end was cut by 4 bases, the J end by 0 bases, with 22 bases between. The CDR3 nucleotides read TGTGCCAGTAGTAGTTGGGCAGGGAATGGGGCCTATAGCAATCAGCCCCAGCATTTT. Amino acid sequence: CASSSWAGNGAYSNQPQHF.

This chain joins TRBV6-6 and TRBJ1-1; TRBD1 might be the D (6 bases). CDR3 length: 14 amino acids. V was cut by 6 bases and J by 1 base, with 12 bases left in between. Germline lookup yields CDR1 MNHNY and CDR2 SVGAGI (reference sequence). CDR3 loop: CASRRVQGNTEAFF. CDR3 DNA sequence: TGTGCCAGCAGAAGGGTACAGGGGAACACTGAAGCTTTCTTT.

The chain is built from TRBV6-1 and TRBJ2-7; 7 bases are shared with TRBD1. Germline lookup yields CDR1 MNHNS and CDR2 SASEGT. The length of the CDR3 is 14 residues. Trimming at V came to 8 bases and at J to 5 bases, leaving 12 bases not matched to a gene. This CDR3 is CASFPLQGYNEQYF. CDR3 DNA sequence: TGTGCCAGCTTCCCTTTACAGGGGTACAACGAGCAGTACTTC.

This clone was seen a few times. This chain uses TRBV7-9 with TRBJ2-4; 8 bases agree with TRBD2. Germline V lookup: CDR1 SEHNR, CDR2 FQNEAQ (reference sequence). J gave up 5 bases and V 4 bases, and 7 bases lay outside the gene matches. CDR3 length equals 15 residues. CDR3 nucleotides: TGTGCCAGCAGCTCCCCGGGACTAGGCCAAAACATTCAGTACTTC. This translates into CASSSPGLGQNIQYF.

This sequence joins TRBV5-4 and TRBJ2-7; D remains unclear. This CDR3 has 13 residues. Trimming removed 4 bases at V and 3 bases at J, with 11 bases between. CDR1 is SGHNT and CDR2 is YYREEE in the germline V gene (reference sequence). The CDR3 region has the DNA TGTGCCAGCAGCCCTGGCCCGGGCTACGAGCAGTACTTC. Translating gives CASSPGPGYEQYF.

J is TRBJ1-2 and V is TRBV7-2, with D maybe TRBD1 (6 bases). The CDR3 extends over 13 amino acids. The germline V gene has CDR1 SGHTA and CDR2 FQGNSA. Trimming left V 1 base short and J 5 bases short, with 8 bases between. The CDR3 loop reads CASSLEGGYGYTF. Written as DNA, the CDR3 is TGTGCCAGCAGCTTAGAGGGGGGTTATGGCTACACCTTC. Based on the CDR3 plus reference TRBV7-2 and TRBJ1-2, the full variable domain is GAGVSQSPSNKVTEKGKDVELRCDPISGHTALYWYRQSLGQGLEFLIYFQGNSAPDKSGLPSDRFSAERTGGSVSTLTIQRTQQEDSAVYLCASSLEGGYGYTFGSGTRLTVV.

This clone came up once. The chain carries TRBV2 and TRBJ2-7; D might be TRBD2 (5 bases). Germline CDR1 and CDR2: SNHLY and FYNNEI. Trimming left V 0 bases short and J 2 bases short, with 17 bases between. This CDR3 region has 17 residues. Here the CDR3 DNA reads TGTGCCAGCAGTGAAGCGCTTCGAGTCCTCGGGGCCTACGAGCAGTACTTC. It specifies CASSEALRVLGAYEQYF.

This chain joins TRBV2 and TRBJ1-3; D ambiguous. Trimming pared 2 bases from V and 1 base from J, leaving 15 bases between. In germline, CDR1 is SNHLY, CDR2 FYNNEI. The CDR3 consists of 17 residues. CDR3 DNA sequence: TGTGCCAGCAGTGAACCGGGTCAGAGCTTATCTGGAAACACCATATATTTT. Translated, it gives CASSEPGQSLSGNTIYF.

This sequence joins TRBV6-1 and TRBJ2-7; D unresolved. Per the germline V gene, CDR1 is MNHNS and CDR2 is SASEGT. V was pared by 3 bases and J by 0 bases, with 0 bases between. This CDR3 comprises 11 residues. The CDR3 DNA reads TGTGCCAGCAGTGACTCCTACGAGCAGTACTTC. Translation: CASSDSYEQYF.

The rearrangement joins TRBV30 to TRBJ1-1; weak D call: TRBD1 (5 bases). The CDR3 is 17 amino acids. V was trimmed by 4 bases and J by 6 bases, leaving 27 bases between them. The germline V gene has CDR1 GTSNPN and CDR2 SVGIG (reference sequence). The CDR3 nucleotides are TGTGCCTGGATGGTCCGGGGGAAAACGGCCGGCTGGGCTGAAGCTTTCTTT. Encoded protein: CAWMVRGKTAGWAEAFF.

V usage is TRBV7-9 and J usage is TRBJ1-4; D gene uncertain. The germline V gene has CDR1 SEHNR and CDR2 FQNEAQ (reference sequence). Trimming removed 4 bases at V and 8 bases at J, with 14 bases between. CDR3 length equals 14 residues. The CDR3: CASSSGWVGEKLFF. The CDR3 DNA reads as TGTGCCAGCAGCTCTGGTTGGGTGGGAGAAAAACTGTTTTTT.

In its sample, this clone was seen once. The V and J genes are TRBV19 and TRBJ1-1; TRBD1 is a possible D gene (6 bases). The germline V and J ends were trimmed by 6 bases and 3 bases, with 20 bases remaining between them. The CDR3 covers 16 residues. Germline CDR1 and CDR2: LNHDA and SQIVND (reference sequence). CDR3 sequence reads: CASRVTQGRRDTEAFF. The CDR3, as DNA: TGTGCCAGTAGAGTGACACAGGGACGGAGGGACACTGAAGCTTTCTTT.

The chain is built from TRBV9 and TRBJ2-1, with TRBD2 matching over 11 bases. The CDR3 loop spans 15 amino acids. V shed 0 bases and J 9 bases; nucleotides not matched to a gene: 5. The germline gives CDR1 SGDLS, CDR2 YYNGEE. The CDR3, as DNA: TGTGCCAGCAGCGTAGCCGGGACTAGCGGTACTGAGCAGTTCTTC. It is translated as CASSVAGTSGTEQFF.

This clone occurred once. This sequence joins TRBV7-9 and TRBJ2-3; D is possibly TRBD1 (6 bases). Germline V gives CDR1 SEHNR, CDR2 FQNEAQ (reference sequence). The CDR3 spans 16 residues. The V and J ends lost 1 base and 0 bases respectively, with 11 bases between them. The CDR3 nucleotides are TGTGCCAGCAGCTTAGTAGGGACACCTAGCACAGATACGCAGTATTTT. Translated, it gives CASSLVGTPSTDTQYF.

The rearrangement links TRBV13 to TRBJ2-7; D might be TRBD2 (5 bases). From germline, CDR1 is PRHDT and CDR2 FYEKMQ (reference sequence). The CDR3 covers 14 residues. V was pared by 0 bases and J by 4 bases, with 10 bases between. CDR3 sequence reads: CASSLGLGRYEQYF. The CDR3 nucleotides read TGTGCCAGCAGCTTAGGTTTAGGGAGATACGAGCAGTACTTC.

This clone came up once. The chain employs TRBV9 and TRBJ2-1, with 9 bases that match TRBD2. The CDR3 totals 15 residues. The junction had 5 bases not matched to a gene; V was cut back by 2 bases and J by 5 bases. In germline, CDR1 is SGDLS, CDR2 YYNGEE. As DNA, the CDR3 is TGTGCCAGCAGCGTTAGCGGGAGACCTAACAATGAGCAGTTCTTC. Residues: CASSVSGRPNNEQFF.

The chain uses TRBV4-3 and TRBJ1-1; perhaps TRBD1 as D (5 bases). The V end was cut by 1 base, the J end by 7 bases, with 10 bases between. The V gene's germline CDR1 is LGHNA and CDR2 YSLEER. The CDR3 sequence is 13 residues long. As DNA, the CDR3 is TGCGCCAGCAGCCAAGGGGCGGGGGATGAAGCTTTCTTT. This gives the protein CASSQGAGDEAFF.

The chain is built from TRBV5-5 and TRBJ2-7, with D unresolved. Germline CDR1 and CDR2: SGHKS and YYEKEE (reference sequence). CDR3 length: 15 amino acids. The germline V and J ends were trimmed by 4 bases and 3 bases, with 17 bases remaining between them. CDR3 DNA: TGTGCCAGCAGCCCAAGGGTCTCGGTCTACTACGAGCAGTACTTC. This sequence encodes CASSPRVSVYYEQYF.